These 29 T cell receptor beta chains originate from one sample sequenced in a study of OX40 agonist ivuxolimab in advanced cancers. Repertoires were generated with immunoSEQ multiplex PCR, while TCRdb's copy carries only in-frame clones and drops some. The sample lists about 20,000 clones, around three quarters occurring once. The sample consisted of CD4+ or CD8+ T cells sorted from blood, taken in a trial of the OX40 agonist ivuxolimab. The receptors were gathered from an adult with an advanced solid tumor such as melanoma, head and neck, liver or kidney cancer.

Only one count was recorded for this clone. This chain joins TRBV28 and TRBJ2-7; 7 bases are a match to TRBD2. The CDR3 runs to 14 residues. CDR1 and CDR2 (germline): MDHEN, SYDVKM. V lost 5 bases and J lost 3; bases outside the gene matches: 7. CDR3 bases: TGTGCCAGCAGTCCCGTTGCGGGGGACTACGAGCAGTACTTC. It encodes CASSPVAGDYEQYF.

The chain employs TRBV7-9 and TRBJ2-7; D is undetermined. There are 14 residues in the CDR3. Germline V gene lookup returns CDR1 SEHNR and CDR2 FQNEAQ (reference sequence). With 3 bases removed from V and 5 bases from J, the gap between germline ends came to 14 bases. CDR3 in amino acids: CASSFGQALNEQYF. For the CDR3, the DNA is TGTGCCAGCAGCTTCGGGCAGGCCCTAAACGAGCAGTACTTC.

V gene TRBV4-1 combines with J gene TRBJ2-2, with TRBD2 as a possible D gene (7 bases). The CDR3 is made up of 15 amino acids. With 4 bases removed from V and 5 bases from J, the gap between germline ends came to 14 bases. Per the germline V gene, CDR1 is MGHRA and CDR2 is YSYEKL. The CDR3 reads CASSLGGGATGELFF. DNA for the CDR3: TGCGCCAGCAGCCTTGGAGGGGGGGCTACCGGGGAGCTGTTTTTT.

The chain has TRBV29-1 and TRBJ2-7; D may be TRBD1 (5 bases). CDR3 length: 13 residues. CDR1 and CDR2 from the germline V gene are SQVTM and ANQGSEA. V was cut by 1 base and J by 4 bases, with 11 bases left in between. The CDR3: CSVEGDSWYEQYF. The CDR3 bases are TGCAGCGTTGAAGGCGACAGCTGGTACGAGCAGTACTTC.

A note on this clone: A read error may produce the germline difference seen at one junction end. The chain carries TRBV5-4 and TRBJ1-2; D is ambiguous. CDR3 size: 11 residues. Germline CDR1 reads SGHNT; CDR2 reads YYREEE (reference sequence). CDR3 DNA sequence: TGCGCCAGCAGCTACATGGATGGCTACACCTTC. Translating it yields CASSYMDGYTF.

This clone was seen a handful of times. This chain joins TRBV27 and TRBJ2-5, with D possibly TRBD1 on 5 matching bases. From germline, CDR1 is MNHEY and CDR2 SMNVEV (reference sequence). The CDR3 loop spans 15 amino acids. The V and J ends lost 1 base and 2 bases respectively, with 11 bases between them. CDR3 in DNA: TGTGCCAGCAGTTTATGGGGCCCCGCTCAAGAGACCCAGTACTTC. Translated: CASSLWGPAQETQYF.

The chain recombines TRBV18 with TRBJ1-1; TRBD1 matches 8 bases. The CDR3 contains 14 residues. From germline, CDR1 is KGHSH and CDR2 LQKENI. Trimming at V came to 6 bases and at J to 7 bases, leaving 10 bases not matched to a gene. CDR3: CASSPGQGSLEAFF. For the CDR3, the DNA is TGTGCCAGCTCGCCCGGACAGGGCTCCCTTGAAGCTTTCTTT.

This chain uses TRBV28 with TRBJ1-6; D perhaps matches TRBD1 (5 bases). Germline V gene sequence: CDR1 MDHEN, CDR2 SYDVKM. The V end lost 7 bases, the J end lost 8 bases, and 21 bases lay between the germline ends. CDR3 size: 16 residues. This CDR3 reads CASNLGTLQGYSPLHF. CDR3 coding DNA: TGTGCCAGCAACTTGGGGACGCTACAAGGATATTCACCCCTCCACTTT.

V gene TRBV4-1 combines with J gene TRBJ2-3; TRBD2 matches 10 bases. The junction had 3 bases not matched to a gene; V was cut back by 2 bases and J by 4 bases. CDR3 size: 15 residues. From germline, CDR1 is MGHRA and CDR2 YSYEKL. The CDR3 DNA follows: TGCGCCAGCAGCCAACACAGCGGGAGGGCAGATACGCAGTATTTT. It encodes CASSQHSGRADTQYF.

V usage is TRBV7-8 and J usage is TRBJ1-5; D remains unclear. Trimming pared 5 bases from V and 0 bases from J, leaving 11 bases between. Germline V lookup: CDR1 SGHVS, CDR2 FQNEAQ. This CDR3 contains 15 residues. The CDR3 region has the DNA TGTGCCAGCAGCCCGACGGTATATAGCAATCAGCCCCAGCATTTT. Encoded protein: CASSPTVYSNQPQHF. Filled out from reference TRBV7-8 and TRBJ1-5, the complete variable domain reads GAGVSQSPRYKVAKRGQDVALRCDPISGHVSLFWYQQALGQGPEFLTYFQNEAQLDKSGLPSDRFFAERPEGSVSTLKIQRTQQEDSAVYLCASSPTVYSNQPQHFGDGTRLSIL.

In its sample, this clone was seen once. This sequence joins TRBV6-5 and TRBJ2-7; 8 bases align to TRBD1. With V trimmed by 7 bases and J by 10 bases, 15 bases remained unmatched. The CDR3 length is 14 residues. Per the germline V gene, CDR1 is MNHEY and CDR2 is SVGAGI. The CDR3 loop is CASKTPDRAGRQYF. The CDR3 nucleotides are TGTGCCAGCAAAACCCCGGACAGGGCCGGGAGACAGTACTTC.

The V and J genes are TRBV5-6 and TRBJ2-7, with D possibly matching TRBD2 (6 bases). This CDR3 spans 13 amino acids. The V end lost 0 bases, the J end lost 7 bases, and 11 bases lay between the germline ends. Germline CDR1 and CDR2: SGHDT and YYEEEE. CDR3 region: CASSLGTRGEQYF. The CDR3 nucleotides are TGTGCCAGCAGCTTGGGTACCCGGGGGGAGCAGTACTTC.

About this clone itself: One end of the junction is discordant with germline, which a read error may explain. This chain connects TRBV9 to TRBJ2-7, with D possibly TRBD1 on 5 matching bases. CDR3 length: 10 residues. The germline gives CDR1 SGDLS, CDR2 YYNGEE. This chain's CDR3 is CASRPQQGVF. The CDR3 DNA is TGTGCCAGCAGACCCCAGCAGGGTGTCTTC.

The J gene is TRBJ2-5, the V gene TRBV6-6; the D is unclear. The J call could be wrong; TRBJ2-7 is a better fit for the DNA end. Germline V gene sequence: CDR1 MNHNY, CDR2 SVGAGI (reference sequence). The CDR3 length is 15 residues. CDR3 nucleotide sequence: TGTGCCAGCAGTTACTCGTCCGGGCATATCAACGAGCAGTACTTC. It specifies CASSYSSGHINEQYF.

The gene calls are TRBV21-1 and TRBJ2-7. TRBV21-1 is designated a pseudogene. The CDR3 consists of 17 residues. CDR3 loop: CASSTGGPADSYYEQYF. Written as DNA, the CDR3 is TGTGCCAGCAGCACCGGAGGGCCTGCGGACAGCTACTACGAGCAGTACTTC.

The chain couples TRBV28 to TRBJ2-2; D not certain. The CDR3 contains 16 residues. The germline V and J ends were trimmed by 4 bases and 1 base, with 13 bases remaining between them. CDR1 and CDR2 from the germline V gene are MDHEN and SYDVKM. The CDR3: CASSSMARWNTGELFF. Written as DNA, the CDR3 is TGTGCCAGCAGTTCAATGGCCCGGTGGAACACCGGGGAGCTGTTTTTT.

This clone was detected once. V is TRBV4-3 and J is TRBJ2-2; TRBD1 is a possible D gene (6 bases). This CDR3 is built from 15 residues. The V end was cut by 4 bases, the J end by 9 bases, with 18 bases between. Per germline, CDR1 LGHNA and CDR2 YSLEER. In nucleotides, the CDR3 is TGCGCCAGCAGCCGGTCAGGGGCAGGGAGAAGGGAGCTGTTTTTT. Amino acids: CASSRSGAGRRELFF.

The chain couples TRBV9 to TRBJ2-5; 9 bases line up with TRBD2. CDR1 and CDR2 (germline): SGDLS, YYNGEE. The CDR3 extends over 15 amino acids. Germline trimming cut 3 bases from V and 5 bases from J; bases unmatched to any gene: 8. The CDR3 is CASSGSGGGAETQYF. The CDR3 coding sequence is TGTGCCAGCAGCGGTAGCGGGGGTGGGGCTGAGACCCAGTACTTC. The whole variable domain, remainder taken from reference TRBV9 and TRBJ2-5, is DSGVTQTPKHLITATGQRVTLRCSPRSGDLSVYWYQQSLDQGLQFLIQYYNGEERAKGNILERFSAQQFPDLHSELNLSSLELGDSALYFCASSGSGGGAETQYFGPGTRLLVL.

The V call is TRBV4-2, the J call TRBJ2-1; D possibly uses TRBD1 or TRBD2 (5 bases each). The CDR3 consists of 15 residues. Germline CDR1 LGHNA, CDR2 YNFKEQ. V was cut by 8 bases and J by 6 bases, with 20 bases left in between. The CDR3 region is CASQNGRVGSNEQFF. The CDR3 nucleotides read TGTGCCAGCCAAAATGGCAGGGTAGGGAGCAATGAGCAGTTCTTC.

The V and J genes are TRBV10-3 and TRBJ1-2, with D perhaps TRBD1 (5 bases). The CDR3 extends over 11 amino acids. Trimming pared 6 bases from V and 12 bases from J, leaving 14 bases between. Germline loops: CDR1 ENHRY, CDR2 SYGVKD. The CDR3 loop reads CAIRDNGGHTF. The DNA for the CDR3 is TGTGCCATCAGGGACAACGGGGGTCACACCTTC.

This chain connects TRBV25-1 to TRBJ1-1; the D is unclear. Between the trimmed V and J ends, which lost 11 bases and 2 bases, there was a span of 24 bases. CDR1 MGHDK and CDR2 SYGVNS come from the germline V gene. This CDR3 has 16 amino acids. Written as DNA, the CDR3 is TGTGCCCGCCATCAAACTTCAGAGACCGACAACACTGAAGCTTTCTTT. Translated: CARHQTSETDNTEAFF. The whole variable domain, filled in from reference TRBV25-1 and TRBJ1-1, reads EADIYQTPRYLVIGTGKKITLECSQTMGHDKMYWYQQDPGMELHLIHYSYGVNSTEKGDLSSESTVSRIRTEHFPLTLESARPSHTSQYLCARHQTSETDNTEAFFGQGTRLTVV.

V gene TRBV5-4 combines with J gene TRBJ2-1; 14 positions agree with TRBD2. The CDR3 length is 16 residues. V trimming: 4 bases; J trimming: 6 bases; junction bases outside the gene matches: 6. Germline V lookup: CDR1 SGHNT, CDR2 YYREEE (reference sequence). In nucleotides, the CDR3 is TGTGCCAGCAGCCAAGACGGGACTAGCGGGGGCAATGAGCAGTTCTTC. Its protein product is CASSQDGTSGGNEQFF.

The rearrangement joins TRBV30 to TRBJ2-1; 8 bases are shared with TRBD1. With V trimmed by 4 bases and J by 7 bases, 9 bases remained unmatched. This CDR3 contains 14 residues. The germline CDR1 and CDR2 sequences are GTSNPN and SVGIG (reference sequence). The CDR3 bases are TGTGCCTGGAACAGGGGGGCCGTGTTAAATGAGCAGTTCTTC. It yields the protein CAWNRGAVLNEQFF.

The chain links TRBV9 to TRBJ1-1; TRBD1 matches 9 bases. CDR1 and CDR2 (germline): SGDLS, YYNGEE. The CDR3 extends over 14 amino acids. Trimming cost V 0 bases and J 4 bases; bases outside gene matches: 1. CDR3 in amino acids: CASSVGDRVTEAFF. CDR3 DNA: TGTGCCAGCAGCGTAGGGGACAGGGTCACTGAAGCTTTCTTT.

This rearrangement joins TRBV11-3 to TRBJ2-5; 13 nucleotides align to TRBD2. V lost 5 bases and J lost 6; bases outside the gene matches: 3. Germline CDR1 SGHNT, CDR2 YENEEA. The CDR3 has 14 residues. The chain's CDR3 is CASSPTSGGKTQYF. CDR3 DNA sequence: TGTGCCAGCAGCCCGACTAGCGGGGGGAAGACCCAGTACTTC.

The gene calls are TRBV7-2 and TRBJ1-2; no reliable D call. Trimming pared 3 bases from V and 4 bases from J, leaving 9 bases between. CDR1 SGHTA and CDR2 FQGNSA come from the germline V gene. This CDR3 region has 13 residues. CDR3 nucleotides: TGTGCCAGCAGCTTCGGCGCTTCCTATGGCTACACCTTC. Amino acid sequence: CASSFGASYGYTF.

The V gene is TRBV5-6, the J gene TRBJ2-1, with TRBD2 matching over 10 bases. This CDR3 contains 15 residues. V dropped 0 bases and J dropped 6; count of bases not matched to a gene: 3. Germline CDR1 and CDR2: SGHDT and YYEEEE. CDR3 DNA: TGTGCCAGCAGCTTGGCCAGCGGGGGGGCCAATGAGCAGTTCTTC. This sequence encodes CASSLASGGANEQFF.

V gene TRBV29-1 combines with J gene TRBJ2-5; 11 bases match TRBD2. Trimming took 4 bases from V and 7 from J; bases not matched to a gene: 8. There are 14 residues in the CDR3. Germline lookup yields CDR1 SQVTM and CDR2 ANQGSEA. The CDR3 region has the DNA TGCAGCGTTGTAGCTAGCGGGGGGCTCGGGACCCAGTACTTC. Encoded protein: CSVVASGGLGTQYF.

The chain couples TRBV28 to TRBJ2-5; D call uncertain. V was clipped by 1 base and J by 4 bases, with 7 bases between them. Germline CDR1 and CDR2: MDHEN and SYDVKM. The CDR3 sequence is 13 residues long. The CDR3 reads CASSLYDGETQYF. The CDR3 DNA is TGTGCCAGCAGTTTATATGATGGAGAGACCCAGTACTTC.